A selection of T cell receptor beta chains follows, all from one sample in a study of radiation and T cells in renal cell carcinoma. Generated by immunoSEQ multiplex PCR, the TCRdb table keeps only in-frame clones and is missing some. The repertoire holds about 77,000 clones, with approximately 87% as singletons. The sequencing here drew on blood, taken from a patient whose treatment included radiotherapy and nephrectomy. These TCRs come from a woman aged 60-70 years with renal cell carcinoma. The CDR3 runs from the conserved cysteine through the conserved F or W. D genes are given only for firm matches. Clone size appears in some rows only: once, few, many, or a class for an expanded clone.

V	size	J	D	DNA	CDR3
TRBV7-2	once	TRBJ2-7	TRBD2	TGTGCCAGCAGCCTCCCCTCAGCGGGGGACTACGAGCAGTACTTC	CASSLPSAGDYEQYF
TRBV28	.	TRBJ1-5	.	TGTGCCAGCAGTTTAGGTGCCCTTGTAGTAGGTCAGCCCCAGCATTTT	CASSLGALVVGQPQHF
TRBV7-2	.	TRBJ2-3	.	TGTGCCAGCAGCCGCGACCGTGGTGCAGGCACAGATACGCAGTATTTT	CASSRDRGAGTDTQYF
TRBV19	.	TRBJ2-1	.	TGTGCCAGTAGTATAGATAACAATGAGCAGTTCTTC	CASSIDNNEQFF
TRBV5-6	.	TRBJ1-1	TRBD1	TGTGCCAGCAGCGGGACAGGGCGGACTGAAGCTTTCTTT	CASSGTGRTEAFF
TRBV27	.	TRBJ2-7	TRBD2	TGTGCCAGCAGCCCGGGACTAGCGTTCTACGAGCAGTACTTC	CASSPGLAFYEQYF
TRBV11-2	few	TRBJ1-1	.	TGTGCCAGCAGCTTAGGGGGTACAGGGACTGAAGCTTTCTTT	CASSLGGTGTEAFF
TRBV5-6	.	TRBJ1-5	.	TGTGCCAGCAGCTTGGAGGCCCAGCAGCCCCAGCATTTT	CASSLEAQQPQHF
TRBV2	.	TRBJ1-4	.	TGTGCCAGCAATTCGGGAGGCAGGGCGGGTGAAAAACTGTTTTTT	CASNSGGRAGEKLFF
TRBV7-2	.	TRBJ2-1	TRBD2	TGTGCCAGCACTCTCGGGACTAACTACAATGAGCAGTTCTTC	CASTLGTNYNEQFF
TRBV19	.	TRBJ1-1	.	TGTGCCACTTCCCCCGGGACTGAAGCTTTCTTT	CATSPGTEAFF
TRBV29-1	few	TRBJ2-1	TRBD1	TGCAGCGTTGACGGGACAGAACACAATGAGCAGTTCTTC	CSVDGTEHNEQFF
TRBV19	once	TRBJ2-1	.	TGTGCCAGTACCCTGGACCCTTACAATGAGCAGTTCTTC	CASTLDPYNEQFF
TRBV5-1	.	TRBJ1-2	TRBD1	TGCGCCAGCAGCGACACAGGGGTGGGCTATGGCTACACCTTC	CASSDTGVGYGYTF
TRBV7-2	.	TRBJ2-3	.	TGTGCCAGCAGCTTAGGGGCAGGGGCAGGCACAGATACGCAGTATTTT	CASSLGAGAGTDTQYF
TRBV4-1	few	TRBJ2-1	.	TGCGCCAGCAGCCAAGATGATCCGGGACTCCTATACGAGCAGTTCTTC	CASSQDDPGLLYEQFF
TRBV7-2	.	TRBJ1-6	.	TGTGCCAGCAGCTTATTTAATTCACCCCTCCACTTT	CASSLFNSPLHF
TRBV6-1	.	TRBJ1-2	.	TGTGCCAGCTCGGAGGGGGGGGCCCTCTATGGCTACACCTTC	CASSEGGALYGYTF
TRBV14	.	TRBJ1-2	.	TGTGCCAGCAGCCCAACCTGGGGGCGTAATTATGGCTACACCTTC	CASSPTWGRNYGYTF
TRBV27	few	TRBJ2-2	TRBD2	TGTGCCAGCAGTTTTAGGCTAGCGGTGACCGGGGAGCTGTTTTTT	CASSFRLAVTGELFF
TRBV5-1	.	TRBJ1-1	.	TGCGCCAGCACTGAAAGGGGGGGCCGCACTGAAGCTTTCTTT	CASTERGGRTEAFF
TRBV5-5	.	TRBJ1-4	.	TGTGCCAGCACCTCGGAGACTGCAACTAATGAAAAACTGTTTTTT	CASTSETATNEKLFF
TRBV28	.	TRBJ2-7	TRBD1	TGTGCCAGCAGTTTATATTTCAACCGGGACAGGGTGGGCGAGCAGTACTTC	CASSLYFNRDRVGEQYF
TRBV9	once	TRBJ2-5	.	TGTGCCAGCAGCGCAGGGGGGTTCCAAGAGACCCAGTACTTC	CASSAGGFQETQYF
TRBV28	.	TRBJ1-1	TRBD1	TGTGCCAGCAGTCCCACAGGGGTGAACACTGAAGCTTTCTTT	CASSPTGVNTEAFF
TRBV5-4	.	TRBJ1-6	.	TGTGCCAGCAGCTTGGGGCAGGGGTCACCCCTCCACTTT	CASSLGQGSPLHF
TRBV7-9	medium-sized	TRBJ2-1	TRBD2	TGTGCCAGCAGCTCCTGGGCAGCGGGGGTTAGTGAGCAGTTCTTC	CASSSWAAGVSEQFF
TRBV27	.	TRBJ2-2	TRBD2	TGTGCCAGCAGTTTATCGCCTAGCGGGAGGGCCGACGGGGAGCTGTTTTTT	CASSLSPSGRADGELFF
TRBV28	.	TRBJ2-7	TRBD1	TGTGCCAGCAGTTTGGGGACAGGGTCCTACGAGCAGTACTTC	CASSLGTGSYEQYF
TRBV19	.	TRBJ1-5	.	TGTGCCAGTAGTATAGAACATTTGGGGGGCACCAATCAGCCCCAGCATTTT	CASSIEHLGGTNQPQHF
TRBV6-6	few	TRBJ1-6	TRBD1	TGTGCCAGCAGTTACTCTTTCAGGGGGGATTCACCCCTCCACTTT	CASSYSFRGDSPLHF
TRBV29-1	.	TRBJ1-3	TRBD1	TGCAGCGTTGAACCAGGGGGCTCTGGAAACACCATATATTTT	CSVEPGGSGNTIYF
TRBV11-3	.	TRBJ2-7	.	TGTGCCAGCAGCTTACAAGGATTTGACGAGCAGTACTTC	CASSLQGFDEQYF
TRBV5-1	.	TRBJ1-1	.	TGCGCCAGCAGTTTCCCACAGGGTGATGAAGCTTTCTTT	CASSFPQGDEAFF
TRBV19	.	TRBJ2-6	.	TGTGCCAGTAGTATTGGTAGCTCTGGGGCCAACGTCCTGACTTTC	CASSIGSSGANVLTF
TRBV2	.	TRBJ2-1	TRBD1	TGTGCCAGCAGTGCCTCCGGGACAGGGGTACTCAGTGAGCAGTTCTTC	CASSASGTGVLSEQFF
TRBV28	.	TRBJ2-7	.	TGTGCCAGCAGCCCCCCCGGGGGAGGTTTCCACGAGCAGTACTTC	CASSPPGGGFHEQYF
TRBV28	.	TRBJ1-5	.	TGTGGGGCCAGCAGTTTCAATCAGCCCCAGCATTTT	CGASSFNQPQHF
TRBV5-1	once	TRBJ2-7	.	TGCGCCAGCAGCTTGGTTGGGCCCTACGAGCAGTACTTC	CASSLVGPYEQYF
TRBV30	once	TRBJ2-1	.	TGTGCCTGGAAAGACGCAGGAATCGACAATGAGCAGTTCTTC	CAWKDAGIDNEQFF
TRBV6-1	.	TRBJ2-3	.	TGTGCCAGCAGTCCCCTCACTGGAGATACGCAGTATTTT	CASSPLTGDTQYF
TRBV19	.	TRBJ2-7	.	TGTGCCAGTAGTATGGGGTACAGCATCACCTACGAGCAGTACTTC	CASSMGYSITYEQYF
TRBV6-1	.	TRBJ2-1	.	TGTGCCAGCAGTGAATTCTCCAATGAGCAGTTCTTC	CASSEFSNEQFF
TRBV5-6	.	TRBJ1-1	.	TGTGCCAGCAGCTTGGCCGATCGGGACATTTCCTTT	CASSLADRDISF
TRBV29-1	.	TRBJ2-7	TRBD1	TGCAGCGTTGAAGAAGCTGGACAGGAGCCCTACGAGCAGTACTTC	CSVEEAGQEPYEQYF
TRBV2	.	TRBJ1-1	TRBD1	TGTGCCAGCTCAGGAGGGACAGGGATAGTGAACACTGAAGCTTTCTTT	CASSGGTGIVNTEAFF
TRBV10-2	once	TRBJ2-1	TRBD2	TGCGCCAGCCTATCTCTAAGCGGGGAAAGGCCCGAATGGTACAATGAGCAGTTCTTC	CASLSLSGERPEWYNEQFF
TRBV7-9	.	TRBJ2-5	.	TGTGCCAGCAGCTTATCCCCGGGAAGTCAAGAGACCCAGTACTTC	CASSLSPGSQETQYF
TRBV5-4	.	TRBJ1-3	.	TGTGCCAGCAGCTTGGATAGGGGAACTGGAAACACCATATATTTT	CASSLDRGTGNTIYF
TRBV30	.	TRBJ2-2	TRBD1	TGTGCCCGGGACAGGGCGAACACCGGGGAGCTGTTTTTT	CARDRANTGELFF